The 5 T cell receptor beta chains below were found in one sample sequenced in a study of graft-versus-host responses after intestinal transplantation. TCRdb keeps only in-frame clones here, not all; method: immunoSEQ multiplex PCR. The table shows tens of thousands of clones, with 92% occurring only once. The sequences come from bone marrow, collected 700 to 850 days after intestinal transplantation. These receptors were collected from a human patient who received an intestinal transplant, so some T cells may come from the graft donor.

As for this clone: The junction and the germline gene differ at one end; a read error may be behind it. The genes are TRBV2 and TRBJ1-4, with TRBD1 as a possible D gene (5 bases). Germline loops: CDR1 SNHLY, CDR2 FYNNEI. The CDR3 runs to 10 residues. CDR3 region: CASSEPGFNF. The CDR3, as DNA: TGTGCCAGCAGTGAACCAGGGTTCAATTTT.

V and J are TRBV7-9 and TRBJ1-1; 9 positions agree with TRBD1. The CDR3 is 17 residues long. V shed 3 bases, J shed 0 bases, and the junction held 8 bases outside the gene matches. Germline V gene sequence: CDR1 SEHNR, CDR2 FQNEAQ (reference sequence). The CDR3 DNA reads as TGTGCCAGCAGCTTGGGGGGACAGGGCCCCATGAACACTGAAGCTTTCTTT. Amino acids: CASSLGGQGPMNTEAFF.

The gene calls are TRBV27 and TRBJ2-7; 8 bases are shared with TRBD2. The CDR3 runs 15 residues. V lost 1 base, J lost 6 bases, and 8 bases stayed unmatched. Germline values: CDR1 MNHEY, CDR2 SMNVEV (reference sequence). Here the CDR3 DNA reads TGTGCCAGCAGTTTATATCTTGCGGGAGGATCCGAGCAGTACTTC. It is translated as CASSLYLAGGSEQYF.

The sample holds a few counts of this clone. The chain has TRBV6-4 and TRBJ2-1, with D perhaps TRBD1 (6 bases). Trimming removed 5 bases at V and 5 bases at J, with 10 bases between. The CDR3 spans 13 residues. Germline CDR1 reads MRHNA; CDR2 reads SNTAGT. The CDR3 nucleotides read TGTGCCAGCAGTTCCCGGGACAACAATGAGCAGTTCTTC. Its protein product is CASSSRDNNEQFF.

The chain carries TRBV5-6 and TRBJ2-7; D uncertain. The CDR3 totals 15 residues. Looked up from germline, CDR1 is SGHDT and CDR2 is YYEEEE. Trimming left V 0 bases short and J 2 bases short, with 12 bases between. This CDR3 reads CASSLGDDMAYEQYF. In DNA, the CDR3 is TGTGCCAGCAGCTTGGGGGATGATATGGCCTACGAGCAGTACTTC.